The 30 T cell receptor beta chains listed next were all sequenced from one sample in a study of T-cell reconstitution after alpha-beta-depleted transplantation in children. Preparation of the TCRbeta library was carried out with unique molecular identifiers. One entry per CDR3 protein, called by TCRdb with MiXCR from the PCR reads. The table shows about 580,000 distinct CDR3 sequences, with more than 20% occurring only once. The specimen comprised PBMCs, mostly from graft donor cells, sampled 360 days after TCRalphabeta/CD19-depleted stem cell transplant. These receptors originate from a boy under two years old who had a stem cell transplant for acute myeloid leukemia, so the T cells may come from the graft donor.

This clonotype was counted between two and nine times. The V gene is TRBV15, the J gene TRBJ2-6; D might be TRBD2 (6 bases). The CDR3 length is 19 residues. The V gene's germline CDR1 is LNHNV and CDR2 YYDKDF (reference sequence). Trimming stripped 1 base from V and 0 bases from J, with 16 bases between. CDR3 coding DNA: TGTGCCACCAGCAGAGCTCAATGGGCGGGAAGCTCTGGGGCCAACGTCCTGACTTTC. Protein sequence: CATSRAQWAGSSGANVLTF. Combining the CDR3 with reference TRBV15 and TRBJ2-6 gives the whole variable domain DAMVIQNPRYQVTQFGKPVTLSCSQTLNHNVMYWYQQKSSQAPKLLFHYYDKDFNNEADTPDNFQSRRPNTSFCFLDIRSPGLGDTAMYLCATSRAQWAGSSGANVLTFGAGSRLTVL.

This clonotype was seen repeatedly, ten times or more. J is TRBJ2-1 and V is TRBV4-1; D is unresolved. V lost 6 bases and J lost 0, with 15 bases in between. The CDR3 runs to 16 residues. Germline V gene lookup returns CDR1 MGHRA and CDR2 YSYEKL. The CDR3 loop reads CASSPGSQSSYNEQFF. In DNA, the CDR3 is TGCGCCAGCAGTCCCGGGTCTCAAAGCTCCTACAATGAGCAGTTCTTC.

There are many counts of this clonotype. This sequence joins TRBV7-3 and TRBJ2-3; 8 nucleotides line up with TRBD1. The V segment lost 1 base and the J segment 3 bases; nucleotides outside the gene matches: 6. Germline-derived CDR1 and CDR2 are SGHTA and FQGTGA. The CDR3 consists of 16 residues. This chain's CDR3 is CASSLSTGGETDTQYF. The CDR3 region has the DNA TGTGCCAGCAGCTTAAGCACAGGGGGAGAAACAGATACGCAGTATTTT.

This sequence joins TRBV7-2 and TRBJ2-1; 13 bases match TRBD2. Germline CDR1 is SGHTA and CDR2 is FQGNSA. The CDR3 runs 17 residues. Trimming took 4 bases from V and 9 from J; bases not matched to a gene: 12. The CDR3 DNA is TGTGCCAGCAGCTCCCAGAGGGGGACTAGCGGGGTTGGTGAGCAGTTCTTC. This encodes CASSSQRGTSGVGEQFF.

This sequence joins TRBV7-2 and TRBJ2-3, with a weak D call TRBD2 (5 bases). Germline-derived CDR1 and CDR2 are SGHTA and FQGNSA. The CDR3 has 14 amino acids. V lost 5 bases and J 4 bases, leaving 13 bases between the germline ends. CDR3 sequence: CASSRVTRADTQYF. As DNA, the CDR3 is TGTGCCAGCAGCCGAGTCACGAGGGCAGATACGCAGTATTTT.

V usage is TRBV12-3 or TRBV12-4 and J usage is TRBJ2-3, with TRBD1 as a possible D gene (5 bases). With 3 bases removed from V and 3 bases from J, the gap between germline ends came to 22 bases. CDR3 length equals 18 residues. This CDR3 is CASSFAPPSQGGTDTQYF. DNA for the CDR3: TGTGCCAGCAGTTTTGCTCCACCCAGTCAGGGTGGAACAGATACGCAGTATTTT.

The chain couples TRBV20-1 to TRBJ1-6; D ambiguous. The ends were cut back, 0 bases at V and 7 bases at J, with 19 bases in the middle. There are 17 residues in the CDR3. CDR1 is DFQATT and CDR2 is SNEGSKA in the germline V gene (reference sequence). This chain's CDR3 is CSARDRIRGYQNSPLHF. DNA for the CDR3: TGCAGTGCTAGAGACAGAATAAGAGGATACCAGAATTCACCCCTCCACTTT.

This clonotype has more than one count but fewer than ten. The rearrangement links TRBV12-3 or TRBV12-4 to TRBJ1-1; no reliable D call. V lost 5 bases, J lost 11 bases, and 18 bases lay in between. The length of the CDR3 is 13 residues. CDR3 amino acids: CASSPESVPWAFF. The CDR3 nucleotides read TGTGCCAGCAGTCCCGAATCCGTTCCATGGGCTTTCTTT.

The sample holds many counts of this clonotype. This chain links TRBV20-1 with TRBJ2-1; no firm D call. The germline gives CDR1 DFQATT, CDR2 SNEGSKA (reference sequence). The CDR3 length is 16 residues. V lost 0 bases and J lost 4, with 16 bases in between. This CDR3 is CSARDRTRRRYNEQFF. In DNA, the CDR3 is TGCAGTGCTAGAGATAGAACGCGGCGGCGATACAATGAGCAGTTCTTC.

For this clonotype: A single base separates this from a much larger clone, so it may be a read error. The rearrangement links TRBV29-1 to TRBJ2-1; D might be TRBD1 (5 bases). V was cut by 4 bases and J by 10 bases, with 11 bases left in between. CDR1 is SQVTM and CDR2 is ANQGSEA in the germline V gene. CDR3 length: 11 residues. The CDR3 nucleotides are TGCAGCGTTGTTCAGGGATGGGAGCAGTTCTTC. Residues: CSVVQGWEQFF.

This clonotype was detected only a few times. The J gene is TRBJ2-7, the V gene TRBV2; D call uncertain. V lost 4 bases and J lost 7, with 11 bases in between. The CDR3 has 12 amino acids. The germline V gene has CDR1 SNHLY and CDR2 FYNNEI. The CDR3 protein is CASSVGQREQYV. In nucleotides, the CDR3 is TGTGCCAGCAGTGTCGGGCAACGAGAGCAGTACGTC.

This clonotype has a handful of counts. The chain joins TRBV20-1 to TRBJ1-2; 7 nucleotides match TRBD1. The CDR3 is 14 amino acids. The J segment lost 8 bases and the V segment lost 5 bases, leaving 14 bases of the junction unmatched. Germline V CDR1 and CDR2: DFQATT, SNEGSKA (reference sequence). The CDR3 region has the DNA TGCAGTGCTTACTTCCCGACAGGGTTGGAAGGCTACACCTTC. Translation gives CSAYFPTGLEGYTF.

This clonotype was seen ten or more times. The V gene is TRBV30, the J gene TRBJ2-1, with D possibly TRBD1 on 5 matching bases. CDR1 is GTSNPN, CDR2 SVGIG, per germline (reference sequence). CDR3 length: 14 residues. V was trimmed by 0 bases and J by 3 bases, leaving 9 bases between them. CDR3 bases: TGTGCCTGGAGTGTGGTAGGGGTCTACAATGAGCAGTTCTTC. It is translated as CAWSVVGVYNEQFF.

This clonotype was counted a few times. This sequence joins TRBV12-3 or TRBV12-4 and TRBJ2-2, with TRBD2 as a possible D gene (6 bases). Trimming stripped 3 bases from V and 0 bases from J, with 17 bases between. The CDR3 sequence is 18 residues long. The CDR3 DNA follows: TGTGCCAGCAGTTTCGGACTAATAGGGGACGCGAACACCGGGGAGCTGTTTTTT. It codes for CASSFGLIGDANTGELFF.

In this sample, this clonotype turned up a few times. The genes are TRBV6-5 and TRBJ2-6; the D is unclear. Trimming cost V 0 bases and J 0 bases, with 6 bases left between them. CDR3 length: 16 residues. The V gene's germline CDR1 is MNHEY and CDR2 SVGAGI. The CDR3 bases are TGTGCCAGCAGTTACTCCGGGTTCTCTGGGGCCAACGTCCTGACTTTC. This sequence encodes CASSYSGFSGANVLTF.

This clonotype was seen a handful of times. The chain links TRBV4-3 to TRBJ2-2, with 7 positions matching TRBD1. The CDR3 sequence is 17 residues long. Germline loops: CDR1 LGHNA, CDR2 YSLEER. Trimming at V came to 0 bases and at J to 3 bases, leaving 7 bases not matched to a gene. This CDR3 is CASSQERTGWDTGELFF. CDR3 nucleotide sequence: TGCGCCAGCAGCCAAGAAAGGACAGGTTGGGACACCGGGGAGCTGTTTTTT.

This clonotype has only a few counts. The chain joins TRBV10-3 to TRBJ2-5; 7 bases are a match to TRBD2. CDR1 and CDR2 from the germline V gene are ENHRY and SYGVKD. Trimming removed 3 bases from V and 1 base from J; junction bases left unmatched: 5. The CDR3 extends over 15 amino acids. CDR3 in amino acids: CAISDGGTTQETQYF. For the CDR3, the DNA is TGTGCCATCAGTGACGGCGGGACTACCCAAGAGACCCAGTACTTC.

The sample holds many counts of this clonotype. The chain carries TRBV20-1 and TRBJ2-5; D is tentatively TRBD1 or TRBD2 (5 bases each). Germline lookup yields CDR1 DFQATT and CDR2 SNEGSKA (reference sequence). V gave up 0 bases and J gave up 5 bases, with 13 bases separating them. The CDR3 is made up of 14 amino acids. The CDR3 protein is CSARDPGRAETQYF. Here the CDR3 DNA reads TGCAGTGCTAGAGATCCGGGACGAGCGGAGACCCAGTACTTC.

This clonotype showed up many times. The chain recombines TRBV4-1 with TRBJ2-3, with 9 nucleotides matching TRBD2. The CDR3 contains 16 residues. J gave up 1 base and V 0 bases, and 2 bases lay outside the gene matches. Per the germline V gene, CDR1 is MGHRA and CDR2 is YSYEKL. For the CDR3, the DNA is TGCGCCAGCAGCCAAGAAAGACTAGCGGGCACAGATACGCAGTATTTT. Translated, it gives CASSQERLAGTDTQYF.

The chain has TRBV6-2 or TRBV6-3 and TRBJ2-7, with D tentatively TRBD2 (6 bases). V gave up 5 bases and J gave up 2 bases, with 13 bases separating them. Germline V gene data show CDR1 as MNHEY and CDR2 as SVGEGT. The CDR3 has 14 amino acids. The CDR3 region is CASSQGLKPYEQYF. The CDR3 DNA reads as TGTGCCAGCAGTCAGGGACTCAAGCCCTACGAGCAGTACTTC.

The V call is TRBV29-1, the J call TRBJ2-3; D is possibly TRBD1 (6 bases). The CDR3 loop spans 12 amino acids. CDR1 is SQVTM and CDR2 is ANQGSEA in the germline V gene. V was cut by 4 bases and J by 4 bases, with 9 bases left in between. The CDR3 protein is CSVVTGPDTQYF. The CDR3 bases are TGCAGCGTTGTCACAGGGCCAGATACGCAGTATTTT.

This clonotype was seen ten or more times. V and J are TRBV6-2 or TRBV6-3 and TRBJ2-2; D is unclear. Deletions cut 6 bases from V and 5 bases from J, with 10 bases between. Germline V CDR1 and CDR2: MNHEY, SVGEGT. The CDR3 has 13 amino acids. CDR3 residues: CASSLGWTGELFF. In DNA, the CDR3 is TGTGCCAGCAGCCTCGGTTGGACCGGGGAGCTGTTTTTT.

This clonotype was found a few times. The rearrangement joins TRBV9 to TRBJ2-1; possible D gene TRBD2, 6 bases. The CDR3 has 16 amino acids. CDR1 is SGDLS and CDR2 is YYNGEE in the germline V gene. Trimming shortened V by 0 bases and J by 7 bases, and 17 bases separated the two germline ends. The CDR3 region is CASSVEAQRATNEQFF. The DNA for the CDR3 is TGTGCCAGCAGCGTAGAGGCCCAGCGGGCAACAAATGAGCAGTTCTTC.

This clonotype was counted only a few times. Germline is not matched at one junction end, which may reflect a read error. V is TRBV12-3 or TRBV12-4 and J is TRBJ2-7; TRBD1 or TRBD2 may be the D gene (6 bases each). CDR3 size: 19 residues. The CDR3 here is CTSSPSGGLHLLDTEEQYF. CDR3 in DNA: TGTACCAGCAGCCCATCCGGGGGCCTACACCTTCTCGATACGGAGGAGCAGTACTTC.

This clonotype has at least ten counts. The chain carries TRBV5-1 and TRBJ1-1; 7 bases fit TRBD1. The trim removed 4 bases at V and 8 bases at J, leaving 8 bases unmatched. CDR1 SGHRS and CDR2 YFSETQ come from the germline V gene. The CDR3 runs 13 residues. The CDR3 region has the DNA TGCGCCAGCAGCCCGTGGAAGGACAGGGAAGCTTTCTTT. Encoded protein: CASSPWKDREAFF.

This clonotype was picked up a small number of times. The gene calls are TRBV20-1 and TRBJ2-1; D remains unclear. The CDR3 has 10 residues. CDR1 is DFQATT, CDR2 SNEGSKA, per germline (reference sequence). The DNA of the CDR3 is TGCGGCGCCAGTGACAATGAGCAGTTCTTC. Translation: CGASDNEQFF.

Many counts were recorded for this clonotype. This CDR3 reads CASSPPGDGSYNEQFF. CDR3 coding DNA: TGTGCCAGCAGCCCGCCAGGGGATGGGTCCTACAATGAGCAGTTCTTC. V and J are TRBV12-3 or TRBV12-4 and TRBJ2-1, with a possible D match to TRBD1 (6 bases). Trimming shortened V by 6 bases and J by 1 base, and 16 bases separated the two germline ends. This CDR3 is 16 amino acids long.

This clonotype occurred many times. This chain uses TRBV28 with TRBJ1-1, with D unresolved. V lost 6 bases and J lost 1, with 18 bases in between. The CDR3 is 16 residues long. The germline V gene has CDR1 MDHEN and CDR2 SYDVKM. The CDR3 sequence is CASSPQHGHGNTEAFF. CDR3 bases: TGTGCCAGCAGCCCACAACACGGGCATGGGAACACTGAAGCTTTCTTT.

This clonotype was recorded a few times. The chain is built from TRBV28 and TRBJ2-1, with no clear D. Trimming took 8 bases from V and 7 from J, leaving 15 bases between them. Germline V lookup: CDR1 MDHEN, CDR2 SYDVKM. The CDR3 is 13 residues long. The CDR3 DNA is TGTGCCAGCTCGACAAAAACCCTAAATGAGCAGTTCTTC. As protein: CASSTKTLNEQFF.

This clonotype was observed many times. This sequence joins TRBV7-9 and TRBJ1-3; D possibly corresponds to TRBD1 (5 bases). V lost 4 bases and J lost 4, with 14 bases in between. CDR1 and CDR2 from the germline V gene are SEHNR and FQNEAQ (reference sequence). The CDR3 has 15 amino acids. The CDR3 DNA reads as TGTGCCAGCAGCTCCCGGACAAACGCGGGAAACACCATATATTTT. This sequence encodes CASSSRTNAGNTIYF.